This T cell receptor (beta chain) was captured in a study of blood T cells in healthy people across ages. Study information: Template switching captured about one barcoded beta molecule per two T cells.

A second 7 to 11 cycle PCR used barcoded and J-beta primers. One entry per CDR3 protein results from TCRdb running MiXCR on the 5' RACE reads. The sample yields over a million distinct CDR3 sequences, roughly 59% seen once. As regards this clonotype: Its specificity is not known.

Study outcomes and limitations: With naive T cell percentage, TCR beta diversity showed a strong correlation. Unknown donor CMV status possibly confounded expanded clonotype changes. Donors of long life had a larger count of naive CD4+ cells and greater diversity than aged donors.

Trimming removed 6 bases at V and 0 bases at J, with 9 bases between. The CDR3 contains 15 residues. The rearrangement uses TRBV12-3 or TRBV12-4 and TRBJ1-6; D is ambiguous. The TCR sequence derives from a man aged 18 to 29 in good health. Sequencing was done on a sample of blood. The CDR3 sequence: CASSHSLSYNSPLHF. The CDR3 DNA follows: TGTGCCAGCAGCCACAGCCTCTCCTATAATTCACCCCTCCACTTT.